The source of this T cell receptor (beta chain) is a study of blood T cell repertoires in COVID-19 (TCRdb year 2020). About the investigation overall: Collaborator samples came from the United States, Italy and Spain and covered acute and convalescent phases of COVID-19. The prospective study material was composed of cDNA or gDNA derived from T cells, B-cell-depleted T cells, or PBMCs. The dataset comprised deeply sampled blood TCRbeta repertoires from subjects exposed to, actively infected with, or recovered from COVID-19. The repertoires were released in a freely available public database intended as a resource for research on the immune response to SARS-CoV-2. The samples were drawn from the first 160 participants of the ongoing ImmuneRACE study and from 1,254 subjects provided by 6 global collaborators. The sample metadata nearly always contained a de-identified subject ID, COVID-19 status, age in years and sex. Where available, HLA class I and class II types were obtained from metadata supplied by the sample provider rather than from assay-based typing.

Whole blood was collected in K2EDTA tubes by collaborating institutions according to the institutions' own protocols. Collaborator samples were shipped for TCRbeta analysis as frozen whole blood, isolated PBMCs, or DNA extracted from either sample type. General conclusions and limits of the study: Clinical and demographic metadata were provided uncurated, with the amount varying by source and participant.

Measured from the cysteine to the phenylalanine, the CDR3 is 13 residues long. The CDR3 DNA has 39 bases and is translated from base 1. The V end gives up 2 bases and the J end 15 bases, leaving 7 bases in the junction not matched to a gene. According to the germline V gene (reference sequence), CDR1 reads SGHNT and CDR2 reads YYREEE. The immunoSEQ Assay, a bias-controlled multiplex PCR, was used to amplify TCRbeta CDR3 regions from genomic DNA. The paper's data handling went like this. Within the assay, amplification of reference gene primers was used to estimate how many nucleated cells each sample contained. To quantify the absolute abundance of each unique TCRbeta CDR3 rearrangement, sequence reads were collapsed and filtered. For each sample, productive Simpson clonality was calculated by taking the square root of Simpson's diversity index across productive rearrangements. TCRdb retrieved this table from immuneACCESS and kept in-frame rearrangements only. Not all clones are present; in checked studies, unresolved V genes account for under half, and no reason is known for the remainder. From that table come the V and J calls and clone size; the DNA was used to work out D and trimming. This sample lists roughly 120,000 clones; less than 80% were detected once. The ten biggest clones cover under 3% of the sample.

Comments on this clone: What this receptor recognizes is not known. No per-base quality is available; no much larger clone lies one base away.

The sequence joins TRBV5-4 to TRBJ2-1, with TRBD2 identical over 11 junction bases. This sequence was found in a man aged 45-60 years with acute or convalescent COVID-19. The sequenced sample was peripheral blood. Here the CDR3 is given as CASSLSSGGSPFF. The base sequence is TGTGCCAGCAGCTTATCTAGCGGGGGGAGCCCGTTCTTC.